Presented here are 8 T cell receptor beta chains from one specimen sequenced in a study of blood T cell repertoires in COVID-19. This table comes from immunoSEQ multiplex PCR, and its TCRdb copy is limited to in-frame clones, with some not included. The table includes approximately 190,000 clones, approximately 90% detected once. The sample consisted of peripheral blood. The source is a man aged 55-75 years with active or convalescent COVID-19.

The CDR3 loop is CASRLAELTDTQYF. CDR3 DNA sequence: TGTGCCAGCAGACTAGCGGAACTCACAGATACGCAGTATTTT. J is TRBJ2-3 and V is TRBV7-9; 8 bases match TRBD2. CDR3 size: 14 residues. The germline gives CDR1 SEHNR, CDR2 FQNEAQ (reference sequence). V lost 6 bases, J lost 2 bases, and 4 bases stayed unmatched.

This chain connects TRBV9 to TRBJ1-4; D is perhaps TRBD1 (5 bases). Per the germline V gene, CDR1 is SGDLS and CDR2 is YYNGEE. The CDR3 consists of 14 residues. Deletions cut 0 bases from V and 12 bases from J, with 15 bases between. CDR3 sequence (DNA): TGTGCCAGCAGCGTAGGCGGGACCAGCGGGGAACTGTTTTTT. The encoded protein is CASSVGGTSGELFF. Variable domain in full (rest from reference TRBV9 and TRBJ1-4): DSGVTQTPKHLITATGQRVTLRCSPRSGDLSVYWYQQSLDQGLQFLIQYYNGEERAKGNILERFSAQQFPDLHSELNLSSLELGDSALYFCASSVGGTSGELFFGSGTQLSVL.

This chain joins TRBV12-3 or TRBV12-4 and TRBJ1-5; no definite D call. Trimming took off 8 bases at V and 6 bases at J, with 14 bases between the two ends. CDR3 size: 13 residues. CDR3 sequence (DNA): TGTGCCAGCGGGCGCGGGGAAGGTCAGCCCCAGCATTTT. It yields the protein CASGRGEGQPQHF.

The V gene is TRBV2, the J gene TRBJ1-5, with TRBD1 matching over 7 bases. The V segment lost 3 bases and the J segment 6 bases; nucleotides outside the gene matches: 8. From germline, CDR1 is SNHLY and CDR2 FYNNEI. This CDR3 is built from 15 residues. CDR3 nucleotide sequence: TGTGCCAGCAGTGATGACAGGGTAATCGGTCAGCCCCAGCATTTT. Residues: CASSDDRVIGQPQHF.

The V call is TRBV27, the J call TRBJ2-5, with 8 bases fitting TRBD1. CDR3 size: 16 residues. Germline V lookup: CDR1 MNHEY, CDR2 SMNVEV (reference sequence). V lost 1 base, J lost 4 bases, and 8 bases stayed unmatched. CDR3 region: CASSLWAGGAGETQYF. The CDR3, as DNA: TGTGCCAGCAGTTTATGGGCAGGGGGCGCAGGAGAGACCCAGTACTTC.

This chain links TRBV24-1 with TRBJ2-5; the match to TRBD2 covers 9 bases. The CDR3 sequence is 15 residues long. The V and J ends lost 4 bases and 5 bases, in that order; junction bases with no gene match: 7. CDR1 and CDR2 (germline): KGHDR, SFDVKD. The CDR3 coding sequence is TGTGCCACCAGTGACCCCCGGGCGGGGGGGGAGACCCAGTACTTC. It translates to CATSDPRAGGETQYF.

CDR3 nucleotide sequence: TGTGCCAGCAGCCGCGCCCCGGTCCTGGACACTGAAGCTTTCTTT. Protein sequence: CASSRAPVLDTEAFF. The chain is built from TRBV6-5 and TRBJ1-1; D is ambiguous. This CDR3 is built from 15 residues. The germline CDR1 and CDR2 sequences are MNHEY and SVGAGI. V lost 6 bases to trimming and J lost 3 bases, with 17 bases between them.

This chain joins TRBV30 and TRBJ2-7, with a possible D match to TRBD1 (5 bases). V gave up 1 base and J gave up 5 bases, with 9 bases separating them. CDR1 and CDR2 from the germline V gene are GTSNPN and SVGIG (reference sequence). The CDR3 extends over 12 amino acids. CDR3 protein: CAWSGGGDEQYF. The CDR3 DNA reads TGTGCCTGGAGTGGGGGCGGTGACGAGCAGTACTTC.